These 18 T cell receptor beta chains originate from one sample sequenced in a study of blood T cell repertoires in COVID-19. Sequencing was performed with immunoSEQ multiplex PCR; in TCRdb, only in-frame clones are kept and a portion is missing. The profile shows around 150,000 clones, over 80% of them singletons. Input material: peripheral blood. The receptor set was obtained from a man under 40 with COVID-19, enrolled during active disease.

The J gene is TRBJ1-4, the V gene TRBV7-8; TRBD1 agrees at 9 bases. With V trimmed by 2 bases and J by 5 bases, 3 bases remained unmatched. The germline gives CDR1 SGHVS, CDR2 FQNEAQ. This CDR3 contains 15 residues. This CDR3 reads CASSLIGTGNEKLFF. CDR3 coding DNA: TGTGCCAGCAGCTTAATCGGGACAGGGAATGAAAAACTGTTTTTT.

The chain couples TRBV3-1 (or the pseudogene TRBV3-2) to TRBJ2-1; no clear D. The CDR3 contains 13 residues. Germline CDR1 is LGHDT and CDR2 is YNNKEL (reference sequence). V lost 1 base and J lost 7, with 8 bases in between. The CDR3 nucleotides are TGTGCCAGCAGCCAAGGACTTAATAATGAGCAGTTCTTC. Protein product: CASSQGLNNEQFF.

The rearrangement joins TRBV20-1 to TRBJ2-1, with D possibly being TRBD2 (6 bases). The CDR3 consists of 10 residues. Germline lookup yields CDR1 DFQATT and CDR2 SNEGSKA (reference sequence). Deletions cut 6 bases from V and 15 bases from J, with 15 bases between. The CDR3 protein is CSALSGGWFF. In DNA, the CDR3 is TGCAGTGCCCTTTCTGGGGGGTGGTTCTTC.

The chain combines TRBV24-1 with TRBJ2-3; perhaps TRBD1 as D (6 bases). Germline V gives CDR1 KGHDR, CDR2 SFDVKD. The CDR3 spans 12 residues. V was trimmed by 2 bases and J by 9 bases, leaving 8 bases between them. CDR3 in amino acids: CATSDSGVTQYF. The CDR3 nucleotides are TGTGCCACCAGTGATTCAGGGGTAACGCAGTATTTT.

The count of this clone is one. V and J are TRBV27 and TRBJ2-2, with TRBD1 as a possible D gene (6 bases). The CDR3 length is 17 residues. The ends were cut back, 5 bases at V and 2 bases at J, with 18 bases in the middle. The V gene's germline CDR1 is MNHEY and CDR2 SMNVEV (reference sequence). This CDR3 is CASSPSLPGQNTGELFF. The CDR3 region has the DNA TGTGCCAGCAGTCCTAGCCTTCCGGGACAAAACACCGGGGAGCTGTTTTTT.

The V call is TRBV11-2, the J call TRBJ1-6, with 10 bases matching TRBD1. J was trimmed by 8 bases and V by 3 bases; bases with no gene match: 7. The germline gives CDR1 SGHAT, CDR2 FQNNGV. There are 16 residues in the CDR3. The CDR3 protein is CASSFDRGQGDSPLHF. CDR3 nucleotide sequence: TGTGCCAGCAGCTTCGACAGGGGGCAGGGAGATTCACCCCTCCACTTT. Together with reference TRBV11-2 and TRBJ1-6, the CDR3 gives the full variable domain: EAGVAQSPRYKIIEKRQSVAFWCNPISGHATLYWYQQILGQGPKLLIQFQNNGVVDDSQLPKDRFSAERLKGVDSTLKIQPAKLEDSAVYLCASSFDRGQGDSPLHFGNGTRLTVT.

This clone has just one count. The chain is built from TRBV27 and TRBJ2-5; 8 bases align to TRBD1. The CDR3 runs to 13 residues. V shed 4 bases and J 6 bases; nucleotides not matched to a gene: 4. Germline V lookup: CDR1 MNHEY, CDR2 SMNVEV (reference sequence). CDR3 loop: CASSSGGLKTQYF. The CDR3 nucleotides read TGTGCCAGCAGTTCAGGGGGCTTGAAGACCCAGTACTTC.

The chain couples TRBV5-4 to TRBJ2-7; the match to TRBD1 covers 8 bases. The V gene's germline CDR1 is SGHNT and CDR2 YYREEE (reference sequence). The J segment lost 9 bases and the V segment lost 3 bases, leaving 5 bases of the junction unmatched. This CDR3 is built from 12 residues. The CDR3 DNA follows: TGTGCCAGCAGCTCCGACAGGGGTGGGCAGTACTTC. As protein: CASSSDRGGQYF. Supplemented by reference TRBV5-4 and TRBJ2-7, the full variable domain reads ETGVTQSPTHLIKTRGQQVTLRCSSQSGHNTVSWYQQALGQGPQFIFQYYREEENGRGNFPPRFSGLQFPNYSSELNVNALELDDSALYLCASSSDRGGQYFGPGTRLTVT.

This sequence joins TRBV12-3 or TRBV12-4 and TRBJ1-5, with D perhaps matching TRBD1 (6 bases). Trimming removed 10 bases at V and 3 bases at J, with 13 bases between. There are 13 residues in the CDR3. CDR3 residues: CATNPGVNQPQHF. CDR3 coding DNA: TGTGCCACTAATCCAGGGGTCAATCAGCCCCAGCATTTT.

This chain uses TRBV10-1 with TRBJ2-1; tentatively, D is TRBD2 (6 bases). The CDR3 covers 18 residues. CDR1 WNHNN and CDR2 SYGVQD come from the germline V gene (reference sequence). Trimming took off 0 bases at V and 2 bases at J, with 17 bases between the two ends. CDR3 sequence reads: CASSESKWRGRPYNEQFF. CDR3 bases: TGCGCCAGCAGTGAGTCGAAATGGAGAGGGAGGCCCTACAATGAGCAGTTCTTC.

This chain connects TRBV6-1 to TRBJ2-7; the D gene is possibly TRBD2 (6 bases). The CDR3 is made up of 16 amino acids. Looked up from germline, CDR1 is MNHNS and CDR2 is SASEGT. V shed 4 bases and J shed 0 bases, with 16 bases lying between them. The CDR3 DNA follows: TGTGCCAGCAGTGGGACTCCCTGGCGGGGCTCCTACGAGCAGTACTTC. It specifies CASSGTPWRGSYEQYF.

The CDR3 nucleotides are TGTGCCACCAGTGATTGGCCTAGCGGAAGCTCCTACGAGCAGTACTTC. Protein sequence: CATSDWPSGSSYEQYF. The V call is TRBV24-1, the J call TRBJ2-7; 7 positions agree with TRBD2. The ends lost 2 bases at V and 0 bases at J; junction bases unmatched: 6. This CDR3 has 16 amino acids. Germline-derived CDR1 and CDR2 are KGHDR and SFDVKD.

The genes are TRBV7-2 and TRBJ1-2; 9 positions agree with TRBD1. V dropped 5 bases and J dropped 3; count of bases not matched to a gene: 4. The CDR3 sequence is 14 residues long. The germline CDR1 and CDR2 sequences are SGHTA and FQGNSA. This CDR3 reads CASSPRQGDYGYTF. Written as DNA, the CDR3 is TGTGCCAGCAGCCCTAGACAGGGGGACTATGGCTACACCTTC. The variable domain in full, completed from reference TRBV7-2 and TRBJ1-2, reads GAGVSQSPSNKVTEKGKDVELRCDPISGHTALYWYRQSLGQGLEFLIYFQGNSAPDKSGLPSDRFSAERTGGSVSTLTIQRTQQEDSAVYLCASSPRQGDYGYTFGSGTRLTVV.

The chain recombines TRBV5-5 with TRBJ1-1; D is perhaps TRBD1 (5 bases). The CDR3 spans 15 residues. With 2 bases removed from V and 1 base from J, the gap between germline ends came to 12 bases. Germline V gives CDR1 SGHKS, CDR2 YYEKEE (reference sequence). Written as DNA, the CDR3 is TGTGCCAGCAGCTTAGGACACTCCGGGAACACTGAAGCTTTCTTT. Residues: CASSLGHSGNTEAFF.

The rearrangement uses TRBV6-2 or TRBV6-3 and TRBJ2-1; unclear D gene. Trimming stripped 4 bases from V and 6 bases from J, with 10 bases between. Germline loops: CDR1 MNHEY, CDR2 SVGEGT. The CDR3 extends over 13 amino acids. This CDR3 reads CASSSNGANEQFF. The CDR3, as DNA: TGTGCCAGCAGTTCAAACGGTGCCAATGAGCAGTTCTTC.

The chain links TRBV4-3 to TRBJ2-7; D is unresolved. CDR1 and CDR2 from the germline V gene are LGHNA and YSLEER. The CDR3 covers 15 residues. The V end was cut by 0 bases, the J end by 0 bases, with 9 bases between. The CDR3 coding sequence is TGCGCCAGCAGCCAAGATAGACGGAGCTCCTACGAGCAGTACTTC. Protein product: CASSQDRRSSYEQYF.

Only a few counts were recorded for this clone. V usage is TRBV19 and J usage is TRBJ1-6; D remains unclear. The germline V gene has CDR1 LNHDA and CDR2 SQIVND (reference sequence). Trimming stripped 3 bases from V and 14 bases from J, with 11 bases between. The CDR3 is made up of 12 amino acids. CDR3 sequence (DNA): TGTGCCAGTAGTATCCCGTATCGGGCCCTCCACTTT. Amino acids: CASSIPYRALHF.

The chain recombines TRBV25-1 with TRBJ1-1, with 8 bases identical to TRBD1. The germline V gene encodes CDR1 MGHDK and CDR2 SYGVNS. V was pared by 6 bases and J by 7 bases, with 4 bases of the junction left unmatched. This CDR3 has 12 residues. The CDR3 region has the DNA TGTGCCAGCAGGGAAACAGGGGGTGAAGCTTTCTTT. Amino acid sequence: CASRETGGEAFF.